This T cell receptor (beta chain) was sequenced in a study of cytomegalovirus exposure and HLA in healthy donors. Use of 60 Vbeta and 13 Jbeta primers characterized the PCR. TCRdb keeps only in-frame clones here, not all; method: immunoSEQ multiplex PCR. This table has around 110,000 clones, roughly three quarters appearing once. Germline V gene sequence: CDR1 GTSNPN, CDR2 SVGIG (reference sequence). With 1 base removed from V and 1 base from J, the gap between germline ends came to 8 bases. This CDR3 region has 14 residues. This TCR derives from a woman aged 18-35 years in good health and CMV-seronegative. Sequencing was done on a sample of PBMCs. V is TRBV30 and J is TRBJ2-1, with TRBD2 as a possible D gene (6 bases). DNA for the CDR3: TGTGCCTGGAGTGGGCGGGGATCCTACAATGAGCAGTTCTTC. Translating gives CAWSGRGSYNEQFF.